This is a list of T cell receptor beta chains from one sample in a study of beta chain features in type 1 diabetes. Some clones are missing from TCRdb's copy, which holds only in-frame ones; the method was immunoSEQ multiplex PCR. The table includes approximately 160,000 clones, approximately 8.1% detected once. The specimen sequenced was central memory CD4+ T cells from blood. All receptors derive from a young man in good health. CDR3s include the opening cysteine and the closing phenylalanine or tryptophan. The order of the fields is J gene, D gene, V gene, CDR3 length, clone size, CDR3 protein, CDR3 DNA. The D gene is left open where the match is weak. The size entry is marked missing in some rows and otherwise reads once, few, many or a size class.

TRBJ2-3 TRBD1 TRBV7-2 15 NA CASSRRTGAKDTQYF TGTGCCAGCAGCCGCCGGACAGGAGCGAAAGATACGCAGTATTTT
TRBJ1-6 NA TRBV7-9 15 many CASSLGQTDNSPLHF TGTGCCAGCAGCTTGGGACAAACGGATAATTCACCCCTCCACTTT
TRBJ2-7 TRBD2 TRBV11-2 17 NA CASSPNSGTSATYEQYF TGTGCCAGCAGCCCGAACTCCGGGACTAGCGCAACCTACGAGCAGTACTTC
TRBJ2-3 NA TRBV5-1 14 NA CASSWGEWADTQYF TGCGCCAGCAGCTGGGGGGAATGGGCAGATACGCAGTATTTT
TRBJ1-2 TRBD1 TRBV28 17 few CASGYGGQGRVRYGYTF TGTGCCAGCGGCTACGGTGGACAGGGTAGGGTTCGATATGGCTACACCTTC
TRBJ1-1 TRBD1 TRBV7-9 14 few CASSPQGAGTEAFF TGTGCCAGCAGCCCGCAGGGGGCGGGCACTGAAGCTTTCTTT
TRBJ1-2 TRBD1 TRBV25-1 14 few CASGGTGSVYGYTF TGTGCCAGCGGGGGGACAGGGTCGGTCTATGGCTACACCTTC
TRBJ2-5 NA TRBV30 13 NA CAWGALQGETQYF TGTGCCTGGGGGGCTTTACAGGGTGAGACCCAGTACTTC
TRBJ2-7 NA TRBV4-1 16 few CASSQGYRYSSYEQYF TGCGCCAGCAGCCAAGGCTACAGGTACTCCTCCTACGAGCAGTACTTC
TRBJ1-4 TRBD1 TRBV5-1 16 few CASSLQGALKEEKLFF TGCGCCAGCAGCTTGCAGGGGGCTCTGAAAGAGGAAAAACTGTTTTTT
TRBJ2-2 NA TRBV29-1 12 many CSVDRGTGELFF TGCAGCGTTGATAGAGGGACCGGGGAGCTGTTTTTT
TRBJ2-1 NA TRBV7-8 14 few CASSLDPSAGEQFF TGTGCCAGCAGCTTAGACCCCTCCGCGGGTGAGCAGTTCTTC
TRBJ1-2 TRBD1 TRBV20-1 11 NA CSAGQGRGYTF TGCAGTGCTGGACAGGGTCGGGGCTACACCTTC
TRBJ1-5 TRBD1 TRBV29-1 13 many CSVMTGGNQPQHF TGCAGCGTTATGACAGGGGGCAATCAGCCCCAGCATTTT
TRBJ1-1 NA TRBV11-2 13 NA CASSSGQNTEAFF TGTGCCAGCAGCTCGGGACAGAACACTGAAGCTTTCTTT
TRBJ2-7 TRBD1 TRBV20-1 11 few CSARQGNEQYF TGCAGTGCAAGACAGGGAAACGAGCAGTACTTC
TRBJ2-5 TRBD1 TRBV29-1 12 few CSVGDRGETQYF TGCAGCGTTGGGGACAGGGGGGAGACCCAGTACTTC
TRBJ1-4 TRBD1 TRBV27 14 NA CASSKDRMGEKLFF TGTGCCAGCAGCAAGGACAGGATGGGAGAAAAACTGTTTTTT
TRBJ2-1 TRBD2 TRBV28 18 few CASSLSVGLAGSYGEQFF TGTGCCAGCAGTTTAAGTGTGGGACTAGCGGGATCATACGGTGAGCAGTTCTTC
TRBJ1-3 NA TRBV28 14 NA CASSLGALGNTIYF TGTGCCAGCAGTCTCGGAGCTCTTGGGAACACCATATATTTT
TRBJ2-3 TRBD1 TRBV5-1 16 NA CASSSSWDRGTDTQYF TGCGCCAGCAGTAGTAGTTGGGACAGGGGCACAGATACGCAGTATTTT
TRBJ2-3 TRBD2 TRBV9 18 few CASSKSALGLAGADTQYF TGTGCCAGCAGCAAAAGTGCCCTGGGACTAGCGGGGGCAGATACGCAGTATTTT
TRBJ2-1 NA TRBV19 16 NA CASSIDRAGTYNEQFF TGTGCCAGTAGTATAGATAGGGCGGGAACCTACAATGAGCAGTTCTTC
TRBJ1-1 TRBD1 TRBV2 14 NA CASLRDRDKTEAFF TGTGCCAGCCTTCGGGACAGGGACAAAACTGAAGCTTTCTTT
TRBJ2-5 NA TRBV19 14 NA CASSTNRDKETQYF TGTGCCAGTAGTACGAACAGGGATAAAGAGACCCAGTACTTC
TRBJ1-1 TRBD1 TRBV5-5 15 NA CASSFFGTGNTEAFF TGTGCCAGCAGCTTTTTCGGGACAGGGAACACTGAAGCTTTCTTT
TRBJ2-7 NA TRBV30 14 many CAWSVGQRRSEQYF TGTGCCTGGAGTGTCGGGCAGCGGCGGAGCGAGCAGTACTTC
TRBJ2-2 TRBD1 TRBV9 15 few CASSVGTGVAGELFF TGTGCCAGCAGCGTAGGGACAGGCGTGGCCGGGGAGCTGTTTTTT
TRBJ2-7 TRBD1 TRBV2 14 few CASSGGNRGYEQYF TGTGCCAGCAGTGGGGGGAACAGGGGCTACGAGCAGTACTTC
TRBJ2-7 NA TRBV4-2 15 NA CASSLPGQKIIEQYF TGTGCCAGCAGCCTGCCCGGACAGAAGATCATCGAGCAGTACTTC